Below, 5 T cell receptor beta chains from the same sample are listed, as sequenced in a study of CD8+ T cells in alopecia areata. Reverse transcription of extracted RNA yielded cDNA, which provided the sequencing template. This table comes from immunoSEQ multiplex PCR, and its TCRdb copy is limited to in-frame clones, with some not included. This sample carries tens of thousands of clones, about three fifths of them seen once, and the ten largest clones take under 20%. Specimen: CD8+ T cells sorted from blood, collected at week 0. The receptors derive from a human donor with alopecia areata.

The CDR3 is CASSLTGAYEQYF. The CDR3 nucleotides read TGCGCCAGCAGCTTGACGGGGGCCTACGAGCAGTACTTC. V is TRBV5-1 and J is TRBJ2-7; a weak D match, TRBD2 (6 bases). Trimming cost V 1 base and J 2 bases, with 7 bases left between them. Germline V gene sequence: CDR1 SGHRS, CDR2 YFSETQ. The CDR3 runs 13 residues.

This clone appeared a few times. The gene calls are TRBV7-9 and TRBJ1-3; D unresolved. CDR3 size: 12 residues. In germline, CDR1 is SEHNR, CDR2 FQNEAQ (reference sequence). V dropped 7 bases and J dropped 6 bases, with 10 bases sitting between them. CDR3 in amino acids: CASTLLENTIYF. CDR3 DNA: TGTGCCAGCACCCTTCTTGAAAACACCATATATTTT.

This chain joins TRBV28 and TRBJ1-2; D is possibly TRBD1 (6 bases). The CDR3 runs to 13 residues. Looked up from germline, CDR1 is MDHEN and CDR2 is SYDVKM. V was trimmed by 3 bases and J by 4 bases, leaving 9 bases between them. CDR3 sequence: CASSFPQGYGYTF. The DNA of the CDR3 is TGTGCCAGCAGTTTTCCACAGGGCTATGGCTACACCTTC.

The chain employs TRBV7-9 and TRBJ2-5; 7 bases fit TRBD1. The germline CDR1 and CDR2 sequences are SEHNR and FQNEAQ (reference sequence). Trimming removed 3 bases from V and 2 bases from J; junction bases left unmatched: 3. The CDR3 totals 14 residues. CDR3 protein: CASSLVGQQETQYF. The CDR3 DNA reads as TGTGCCAGCAGCTTGGTGGGACAGCAAGAGACCCAGTACTTC. Together with reference TRBV7-9 and TRBJ2-5, the CDR3 gives the full variable domain: DTGVSQNPRHKITKRGQNVTFRCDPISEHNRLYWYRQTLGQGPEFLTYFQNEAQLEKSRLLSDRFSAERPKGSFSTLEIQRTEQGDSAMYLCASSLVGQQETQYFGPGTRLLVL.

This clone showed up just a few times. The chain carries TRBV27 and TRBJ2-7; 8 positions match TRBD2. Trimming cost V 7 bases and J 6 bases; bases outside gene matches: 8. Looked up from germline, CDR1 is MNHEY and CDR2 is SMNVEV (reference sequence). The CDR3 has 13 residues. The CDR3 DNA follows: TGTGCCAGCACCTTCAGCGGGAGCACCGAGCAGTACTTC. It encodes CASTFSGSTEQYF.